The clone carrying this T cell receptor (beta chain) is medium-sized within its sample. The target antigen is unknown. One entry per CDR3 protein results from TCRdb running MiXCR on the reads. Among about 13,000 distinct CDR3 sequences listed, about 18% were seen once. The data belong to a study of liver allograft versus peripheral blood T cells. About the research overall: The authors compared T cell receptor repertoires in transplanted livers with recipients' peripheral blood repertoires. Study results and limitations: Liver allografts reportedly held T cell receptor repertoires unlike those in peripheral blood.

Trimming removed 3 bases from V and 7 bases from J, with 10 bases in between. The CDR3 loop spans 14 amino acids. Per germline, CDR1 MNHNS and CDR2 SASEGT. This clonotype was obtained from a human patient who had a liver transplant. Some T cells could come from the graft donor. This chain uses TRBV6-1 with TRBJ1-6; tentatively, D is TRBD1 (5 bases). The CDR3 region has the DNA TGTGCCAGCAGTGAGGTCCCAGGGAATTCACCCCTCCACTTT. It is translated as CASSEVPGNSPLHF.